This TCR beta chain was identified during a study of cytomegalovirus exposure and HLA in healthy donors. For this clone: Antigen unknown.

Nominal health characterized the donors when sampled, though unrecorded immune exposures were likely. The PCR made use of 60 Vbeta and 13 Jbeta primers. Sequencing was performed with immunoSEQ multiplex PCR; in TCRdb, only in-frame clones are kept and a portion is missing. The data contain under 200,000 clones, 79% of them singletons. Study results and caveats: Some public TCRs appeared in many individuals, while most sequences were rare. Later work showed greater clonal expansion in HLA-associated TCR beta chains than in equally common others. TCR beta sequences reportedly predicted the HLA-A and HLA-B alleles of most subjects accurately.

From germline, CDR1 is SGHTA and CDR2 FQGTGA. Unmatched junction bases numbered 7, after V lost 2 bases and J lost 5 bases. The CDR3 spans 15 residues. This clonotype was sampled from a woman in her 50s in good health and CMV-seronegative. The rearrangement joins TRBV7-3 to TRBJ2-7; TRBD2 agrees at 9 bases. Sequencing used PBMCs. CDR3 sequence (DNA): TGTGCCAGCAGCTTAGGTAGCGGGAGTCCCAACGAGCAGTACTTC. Amino acids: CASSLGSGSPNEQYF. Drawing the rest from reference TRBV7-3 and TRBJ2-7, the complete variable domain is GAGVSQTPSNKVTEKGKYVELRCDPISGHTALYWYRQSLGQGPEFLIYFQGTGAADDSGLPNDRFFAVRPEGSVSTLKIQRTERGDSAVYLCASSLGSGSPNEQYFGPGTRLTVT.